Listed here are 28 T cell receptor beta chains from one sample, sequenced in a study of beta chain features in type 1 diabetes. Investigators reverse transcribed all isolated RNA, so they sequenced expressed TCRB transcripts. Some clones are missing from TCRdb's copy, which holds only in-frame ones; the method was immunoSEQ multiplex PCR. The sample has roughly 170,000 clones; about 13% are singletons. Specimen: central memory CD4+ T cells from blood. The receptor set was obtained from a woman aged 18-29 years in good health.

J is TRBJ2-3 and V is TRBV9, with 12 nucleotides matching TRBD2. Germline V gene data show CDR1 as SGDLS and CDR2 as YYNGEE. Trimming removed 3 bases from V and 5 bases from J; junction bases left unmatched: 7. The CDR3 is 16 amino acids. For the CDR3, the DNA is TGTGCCAGCAGCGCTAGCGGGAGGGCGTCCGGAGATACGCAGTATTTT. The encoded protein is CASSASGRASGDTQYF.

The chain recombines TRBV11-3 with TRBJ1-5; D is undetermined. The CDR3 is 15 residues long. CDR1 and CDR2 (germline): SGHNT, YENEEA. V gave up 4 bases and J gave up 7 bases, with 17 bases separating them. The CDR3 DNA reads as TGTGCCAGCAGCTCGGCGACGGGTGCGGGGCAGCCCCAGCATTTT. Translated, it gives CASSSATGAGQPQHF.

The CDR3 protein is CASSVSRVTDTQYF. CDR3 in DNA: TGTGCCAGCAGTGTGTCCAGGGTCACAGATACGCAGTATTTT. The rearrangement uses TRBV2 and TRBJ2-3; perhaps TRBD1 as D (5 bases). Trimming stripped 4 bases from V and 2 bases from J, with 10 bases between. This CDR3 is built from 14 residues. Germline lookup yields CDR1 SNHLY and CDR2 FYNNEI.

A few counts support this clone. The rearrangement links TRBV29-1 to TRBJ1-3; tentatively, D is TRBD1 (5 bases). V was cut by 8 bases and J by 6 bases, with 14 bases left in between. Germline lookup yields CDR1 SQVTM and CDR2 ANQGSEA. The CDR3 runs 12 residues. The CDR3 DNA reads TGCAGCACTCACACGGGGGAAAACACCATATATTTT. This codes for CSTHTGENTIYF.

There are a few counts of this clone. This chain connects TRBV11-2 to TRBJ1-2; D gene unclear. The CDR3 spans 14 residues. V was pared by 1 base and J by 7 bases, with 13 bases between. Germline CDR1 SGHAT, CDR2 FQNNGV. CDR3 coding DNA: TGTGCCAGCAGCTTAGCTGGGCCAGGTTCTGGCTACACCTTC. It translates to CASSLAGPGSGYTF.

This clone was counted between two and nine times. The rearrangement links TRBV7-9 to TRBJ2-2; D is unclear. V was shortened by 3 bases and J by 0 bases, with 5 bases between the two germline ends. This CDR3 is built from 14 residues. From germline, CDR1 is SEHNR and CDR2 FQNEAQ (reference sequence). CDR3 amino acids: CASSFQTNTGELFF. The CDR3 coding sequence is TGTGCCAGCAGCTTTCAAACGAACACCGGGGAGCTGTTTTTT.

The chain links TRBV2 to TRBJ2-5, with 7 nucleotides matching TRBD1. Trimming took 6 bases from V and 2 from J; bases not matched to a gene: 6. The CDR3 runs to 14 residues. CDR1 is SNHLY and CDR2 is FYNNEI in the germline V gene. In DNA form, the CDR3 reads TGTGCCAGCAGATCCGGGACAGCTCAAGAGACCCAGTACTTC. Its translation: CASRSGTAQETQYF.

The V and J genes are TRBV29-1 and TRBJ1-1, with no clear D. This CDR3 comprises 13 residues. The germline gives CDR1 SQVTM, CDR2 ANQGSEA. V shed 6 bases and J shed 1 base, with 12 bases lying between them. The CDR3 loop is CSVGVSWNTEAFF. In nucleotides, the CDR3 is TGCAGCGTGGGAGTCAGCTGGAACACTGAAGCTTTCTTT. The whole variable domain, filled in from reference TRBV29-1 and TRBJ1-1, reads SAVISQKPSRDICQRGTSLTIQCQVDSQVTMMFWYRQQPGQSLTLIATANQGSEATYESGFVIDKFPISRPNLTFSTLTVSNMSPEDSSIYLCSVGVSWNTEAFFGQGTRLTVV.

This chain joins TRBV7-9 and TRBJ2-1, with 9 positions matching TRBD1. CDR1 is SEHNR and CDR2 is FQNEAQ in the germline V gene (reference sequence). The CDR3 sequence is 15 residues long. V lost 0 bases to trimming and J lost 5 bases; unmatched junction nucleotides: 2. The CDR3 coding sequence is TGTGCCAGCAGCTTAGCACAGGGGGCCCACAATGAGCAGTTCTTC. This sequence encodes CASSLAQGAHNEQFF.

This clone was seen more than once but under ten times. Other DNA sequences of this sample code for an identical CDR3. The chain carries TRBV13 and TRBJ2-3, with D possibly TRBD1 on 5 matching bases. The CDR3 contains 13 residues. The germline V gene has CDR1 PRHDT and CDR2 FYEKMQ (reference sequence). Trimming cost V 6 bases and J 1 base, with 8 bases left between them. The CDR3: CASSPQGTDTQYF. The DNA for the CDR3 is TGTGCCAGCAGTCCACAGGGCACAGATACGCAGTATTTT.

The sample holds a few counts of this clone. A read error may account for a junction end that differs from germline. The chain has TRBV4-1 and TRBJ1-1, with 7 bases fitting TRBD1. The CDR3 sequence is 15 residues long. Germline assignment: CDR1 MGHRA and CDR2 YSYEKL. CDR3 region: CASSQTGTAVPEAFF. In nucleotides, the CDR3 is TGTGCCAGCAGCCAAACCGGGACAGCGGTTCCTGAAGCTTTCTTT.

This clone was counted a single time. The CDR3, as DNA: TGCGCCAGCAGCTATCAGGGTTGGGAGACCCAGTACTTC. The encoded protein is CASSYQGWETQYF. This chain links TRBV5-1 with TRBJ2-5; D is perhaps TRBD1 (5 bases). The CDR3 spans 13 residues. Looked up from germline, CDR1 is SGHRS and CDR2 is YFSETQ. Trimming left V 3 bases short and J 5 bases short, with 11 bases between.

The table lists this clone with a few counts. This chain links TRBV2 with TRBJ2-4, with D perhaps TRBD2 (6 bases). Germline V lookup: CDR1 SNHLY, CDR2 FYNNEI. The CDR3 is 15 residues long. Trimming shortened V by 2 bases and J by 0 bases, and 8 bases separated the two germline ends. DNA of the CDR3: TGTGCCAGCAGTGAACAGGGACTAGCCAAAAACATTCAGTACTTC. This gives the protein CASSEQGLAKNIQYF.

This clone was detected a few times. The V and J genes are TRBV5-1 and TRBJ2-4; 9 bases are shared with TRBD1. V gave up 2 bases and J gave up 5 bases; unmatched junction bases: 2. CDR1 and CDR2 from the germline V gene are SGHRS and YFSETQ. The CDR3 consists of 14 residues. The CDR3 sequence is CASSFRDRENIQYF. The DNA of the CDR3 is TGCGCCAGCAGCTTCCGGGACAGGGAAAACATTCAGTACTTC.

The CDR3, as DNA: TGTGCCAGCAGTAAAACAGGGGTCGGGACAGATACGCAGTATTTT. Its translation is CASSKTGVGTDTQYF. The chain carries TRBV27 and TRBJ2-3, with 7 bases matching TRBD1. After removal of 5 bases from V and 3 bases from J, the junction contained 8 bases not matched to a gene. The CDR3 consists of 15 residues. Germline-derived CDR1 and CDR2 are MNHEY and SMNVEV (reference sequence).

In its sample, this clone was seen a few times. The chain employs TRBV5-6 and TRBJ1-5, with 7 bases fitting TRBD1. J lost 4 bases, V lost 6 bases, and 7 bases had no gene match. The CDR3 consists of 14 residues. In germline, CDR1 is SGHDT, CDR2 YYEEEE. CDR3 DNA: TGTGCCAGCAATTTGAGGGGGCGGAATCAGCCCCAGCATTTT. Amino acid sequence: CASNLRGRNQPQHF.

The chain joins TRBV7-9 to TRBJ1-2; unclear D gene. CDR1 SEHNR and CDR2 FQNEAQ come from the germline V gene (reference sequence). Trimming took off 4 bases at V and 1 base at J, with 10 bases between the two ends. The CDR3 has 14 amino acids. The CDR3 loop reads CASSSSQINYGYTF. The DNA of the CDR3 is TGTGCCAGCAGCTCCAGTCAGATTAACTATGGCTACACCTTC.

This clone has more than one count but fewer than ten. The chain carries TRBV28 and TRBJ2-7, with 11 nucleotides matching TRBD2. V trimming: 7 bases; J trimming: 3 bases; junction bases outside the gene matches: 8. The CDR3 sequence is 15 residues long. CDR1 and CDR2 (germline): MDHEN, SYDVKM. For the CDR3, the DNA is TGTGCCAGCACCCTCTCGACTAGCGGGATCTACGAGCAGTACTTC. As protein: CASTLSTSGIYEQYF. Variable domain in full (rest from reference TRBV28 and TRBJ2-7): DVKVTQSSRYLVKRTGEKVFLECVQDMDHENMFWYRQDPGLGLRLIYFSYDVKMKEKGDIPEGYSVSREKKERFSLILESASTNQTSMYLCASTLSTSGIYEQYFGPGTRLTVT.

This chain joins TRBV28 and TRBJ2-3; TRBD2 matches 14 bases. Unmatched junction bases numbered 6, after V lost 3 bases and J lost 4 bases. This CDR3 is 17 amino acids long. The germline V gene encodes CDR1 MDHEN and CDR2 SYDVKM. CDR3 nucleotide sequence: TGTGCCAGCAGTTTGGTGACTAGCGGGAGGGCCTCAGATACGCAGTATTTT. It specifies CASSLVTSGRASDTQYF.

V gene TRBV27 combines with J gene TRBJ2-6, with TRBD1 matching over 9 bases. The CDR3 loop spans 18 amino acids. V dropped 5 bases and J dropped 4; count of bases not matched to a gene: 12. The germline CDR1 and CDR2 sequences are MNHEY and SMNVEV (reference sequence). CDR3 nucleotide sequence: TGTGCCAGCAGTCCTATCCGGGACAGGGCGGCCGGGGCCAACGTCCTGACTTTC. It translates to CASSPIRDRAAGANVLTF.

This clone has just a few counts. The rearrangement links TRBV19 to TRBJ2-3, with 7 bases matching TRBD2. Germline values: CDR1 LNHDA, CDR2 SQIVND (reference sequence). The CDR3 covers 15 residues. The junction had 6 bases not matched to a gene; V was cut back by 2 bases and J by 4 bases. For the CDR3, the DNA is TGTGCCAGTAGTATATCCCGCGGGAGAGCAGATACGCAGTATTTT. It translates to CASSISRGRADTQYF.

The rearrangement links TRBV10-3 to TRBJ1-1; 8 bases fit TRBD1. Unmatched junction bases numbered 3, after V lost 6 bases and J lost 0 bases. The CDR3 runs to 14 residues. Per germline, CDR1 ENHRY and CDR2 SYGVKD. CDR3 residues: CAIRGQAMNTEAFF. The CDR3 bases are TGTGCCATCAGGGGACAGGCTATGAACACTGAAGCTTTCTTT.

This chain links TRBV7-8 with TRBJ1-5; weak D call: TRBD1 (5 bases). V lost 3 bases and J lost 3, with 15 bases in between. The CDR3 sequence is 16 residues long. Germline CDR1 is SGHVS and CDR2 is FQNEAQ. CDR3 nucleotides: TGTGCCAGCAGCTTTCCCGGGACTCGGTCCAATCAGCCCCAGCATTTT. Protein product: CASSFPGTRSNQPQHF.

The genes are TRBV30 and TRBJ2-7; TRBD2 matches at 11 bases. Germline trimming cut 4 bases from V and 5 bases from J; bases unmatched to any gene: 13. This CDR3 spans 16 amino acids. CDR1 and CDR2 from the germline V gene are GTSNPN and SVGIG (reference sequence). CDR3 in DNA: TGTGCCTGGAAATTAGCGGGAGGGTTCTTAAGGAACGAGCAGTACTTC. Protein product: CAWKLAGGFLRNEQYF.

CDR3 coding DNA: TGTGCCAGCAGTTCAAACAGGGAAAGGACTAGCGGAAGCTACGAGCAGTACTTC. It yields the protein CASSSNRERTSGSYEQYF. The J gene is TRBJ2-7, the V gene TRBV27; 10 nucleotides match TRBD2. The CDR3 consists of 18 residues. CDR1 and CDR2 (germline): MNHEY, SMNVEV (reference sequence). The V gene end was trimmed by 4 bases and the J gene end by 3 bases; junction bases not matched to a gene: 15.

V usage is TRBV5-1 and J usage is TRBJ1-1; D unclear. Germline V gene data show CDR1 as SGHRS and CDR2 as YFSETQ. Trimming stripped 3 bases from V and 3 bases from J, with 12 bases between. CDR3 length: 14 residues. CDR3 sequence reads: CASSSMALDTEAFF. In DNA, the CDR3 is TGCGCCAGCAGCTCCATGGCCCTGGACACTGAAGCTTTCTTT. Full variable domain (missing parts from reference TRBV5-1 and TRBJ1-1): KAGVTQTPRYLIKTRGQQVTLSCSPISGHRSVSWYQQTPGQGLQFLFEYFSETQRNKGNFPGRFSGRQFSNSRSEMNVSTLELGDSALYLCASSSMALDTEAFFGQGTRLTVV.

This clone has a handful of counts. A junction end diverges from the germline sequence, so it may reflect a read error. The CDR3 spells CASSLGRQQADTQYF. CDR3 nucleotide sequence: TGTGCTAGCAGCTTAGGGAGGCAGCAGGCAGATACGCAGTATTTT. The rearrangement links TRBV7-7 to TRBJ2-3; D may be TRBD2 (6 bases). The CDR3 loop spans 15 amino acids. The germline CDR1 and CDR2 sequences are SSHAT and FNYEAQ (reference sequence).

In its sample, this clone was seen a few times. V and J are TRBV6-1 and TRBJ2-3; D is perhaps TRBD1 (6 bases). Germline V CDR1 and CDR2: MNHNS, SASEGT. Deletions cut 4 bases from V and 4 bases from J, with 18 bases between. The CDR3 has 16 amino acids. The CDR3 region has the DNA TGTGCCAGCAGTGTTCAGGGGTCCAACTTGCCAGATACGCAGTATTTT. Translated, it gives CASSVQGSNLPDTQYF.